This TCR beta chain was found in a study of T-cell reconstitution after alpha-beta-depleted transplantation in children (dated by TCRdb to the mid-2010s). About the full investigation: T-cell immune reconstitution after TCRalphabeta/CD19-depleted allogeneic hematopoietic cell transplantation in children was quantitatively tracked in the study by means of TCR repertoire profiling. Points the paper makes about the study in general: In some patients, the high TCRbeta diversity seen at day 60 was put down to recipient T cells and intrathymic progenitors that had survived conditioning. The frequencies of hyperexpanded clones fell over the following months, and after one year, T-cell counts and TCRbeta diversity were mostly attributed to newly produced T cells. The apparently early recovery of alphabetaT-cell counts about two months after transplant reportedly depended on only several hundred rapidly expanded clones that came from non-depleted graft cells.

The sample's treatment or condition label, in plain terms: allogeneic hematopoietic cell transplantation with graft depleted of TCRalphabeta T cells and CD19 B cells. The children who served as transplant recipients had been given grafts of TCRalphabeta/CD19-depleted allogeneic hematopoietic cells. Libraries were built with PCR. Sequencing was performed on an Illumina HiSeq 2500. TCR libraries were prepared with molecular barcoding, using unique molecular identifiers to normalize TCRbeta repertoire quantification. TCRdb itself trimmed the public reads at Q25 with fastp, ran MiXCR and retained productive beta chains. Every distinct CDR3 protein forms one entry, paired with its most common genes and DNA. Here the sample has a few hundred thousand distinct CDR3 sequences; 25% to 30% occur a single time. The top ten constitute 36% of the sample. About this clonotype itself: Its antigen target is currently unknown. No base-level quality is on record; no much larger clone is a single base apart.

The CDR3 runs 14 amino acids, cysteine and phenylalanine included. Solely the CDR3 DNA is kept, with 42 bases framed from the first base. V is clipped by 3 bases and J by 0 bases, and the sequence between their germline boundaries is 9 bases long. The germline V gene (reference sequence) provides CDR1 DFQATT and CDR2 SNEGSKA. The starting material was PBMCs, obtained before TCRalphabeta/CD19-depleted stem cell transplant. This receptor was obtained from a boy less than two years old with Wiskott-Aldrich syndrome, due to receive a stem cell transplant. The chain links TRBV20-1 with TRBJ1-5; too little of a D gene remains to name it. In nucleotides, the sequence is TGCAGTGCTAGCCCCGGGGATAGCAATCAGCCCCAGCATTTT. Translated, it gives CSASPGDSNQPQHF.